Below, 20 T cell receptor beta chains from the same sample are listed, as sequenced in a study of T cell responses to AZD1222 COVID-19 vaccine. Libraries were prepared by immunoSEQ multiplex PCR; TCRdb keeps only in-frame clonotypes and omits some of them. The sample holds about 120,000 clones, around 83% seen once. The sample was peripheral blood, taken 28 days after the second AZD1222 dose. These receptors came from an adult who received the AZD1222 COVID-19 vaccine.

The chain combines TRBV19 with TRBJ1-5; no clear D gene. Trimming removed 7 bases from V and 0 bases from J, with 10 bases in between. The germline CDR1 and CDR2 sequences are LNHDA and SQIVND (reference sequence). The CDR3 consists of 14 residues. The CDR3: CASNRANSNQPQHF. CDR3 sequence (DNA): TGTGCCAGTAACAGAGCGAATAGCAATCAGCCCCAGCATTTT.

The rearrangement links TRBV6-5 to TRBJ2-7; 9 bases agree with TRBD1. The CDR3 loop spans 13 amino acids. From germline, CDR1 is MNHEY and CDR2 SVGAGI. V was pared by 3 bases and J by 6 bases, with 3 bases of the junction left unmatched. The CDR3 here is CASSYTGGAEQYF. DNA of the CDR3: TGTGCCAGCAGTTATACAGGGGGCGCCGAGCAGTACTTC.

This chain joins TRBV4-1 and TRBJ1-6; TRBD1 might be the D (5 bases). V was trimmed by 3 bases and J by 7 bases, leaving 10 bases between them. The germline gives CDR1 MGHRA, CDR2 YSYEKL. The CDR3 is made up of 14 amino acids. This CDR3 is CASSQGRGNSPLHF. The CDR3 nucleotides read TGCGCCAGCAGCCAGGGTAGGGGAAATTCACCCCTCCACTTT.

This clone was counted only a few times. The CDR3 here is CAISDSVNTEAFF. The CDR3 DNA reads TGTGCCATCAGTGACTCAGTGAACACTGAAGCTTTCTTT. The chain combines TRBV10-3 with TRBJ1-1; D call uncertain. V was shortened by 3 bases and J by 0 bases, with 5 bases between the two germline ends. This CDR3 is 13 amino acids long. The V gene's germline CDR1 is ENHRY and CDR2 SYGVKD.

The chain couples TRBV3-1 (or the pseudogene TRBV3-2) to TRBJ2-4; TRBD1 aligns across 7 bases. Germline V gene sequence: CDR1 LGHDT, CDR2 YNNKEL (reference sequence). The ends lost 2 bases at V and 2 bases at J; junction bases unmatched: 6. The CDR3 sequence is 16 residues long. In DNA form, the CDR3 reads TGTGCCAGCAGCCAATTTACAGGGGTATCCAAAAACATTCAGTACTTC. It codes for CASSQFTGVSKNIQYF.

The rearrangement uses TRBV12-3 or TRBV12-4 and TRBJ1-4, with no clear D. The CDR3 extends over 13 amino acids. The V and J ends lost 2 bases and 14 bases respectively, with 15 bases between them. The CDR3 reads CASSLTPALGLFF. The CDR3 DNA sequence: TGTGCCAGCAGTTTAACACCGGCTTTAGGTCTGTTTTTT.

J is TRBJ2-5 and V is TRBV4-2; D not resolved. CDR1 is LGHNA and CDR2 is YNFKEQ in the germline V gene. V lost 1 base and J 5 bases, leaving 8 bases between the germline ends. This CDR3 spans 13 amino acids. CDR3 bases: TGTGCCAGCAGCCAAGGGGCCTGGGAGACCCAGTACTTC. Translated: CASSQGAWETQYF.

Here the CDR3 reads CASSLALLTGGAVNTEAFF. The CDR3 coding sequence is TGCGCCAGCAGCTTGGCCCTCTTGACAGGGGGCGCGGTGAACACTGAAGCTTTCTTT. The chain couples TRBV5-1 to TRBJ1-1; 10 nucleotides line up with TRBD1. The CDR3 consists of 19 residues. CDR1 is SGHRS and CDR2 is YFSETQ in the germline V gene. After removal of 0 bases from V and 0 bases from J, the junction contained 11 bases not matched to a gene.

The chain couples TRBV28 to TRBJ2-1; 12 bases are shared with TRBD2. The CDR3 spans 16 residues. CDR1 and CDR2 from the germline V gene are MDHEN and SYDVKM. The J segment lost 5 bases and the V segment lost 4 bases, leaving 6 bases of the junction unmatched. CDR3 nucleotides: TGTGCCAGCAGTTCCTTGAGGACTAGCGGGAACAATGAGCAGTTCTTC. Protein product: CASSSLRTSGNNEQFF.

Written as DNA, the CDR3 is TGTGCCAGCAGCTTTGACAGGGTTACCTATGGCTACACCTTC. Protein product: CASSFDRVTYGYTF. The chain recombines TRBV5-6 with TRBJ1-2, with TRBD1 identical over 7 bases. CDR1 SGHDT and CDR2 YYEEEE come from the germline V gene. The V and J ends lost 2 bases and 4 bases, in that order; junction bases with no gene match: 5. CDR3 size: 14 residues.

The rearrangement links TRBV28 to TRBJ1-1; D may be TRBD1 (5 bases). V gave up 1 base and J gave up 10 bases, with 7 bases separating them. CDR3 length equals 11 residues. Germline CDR1 and CDR2: MDHEN and SYDVKM. In DNA, the CDR3 is TGTGCCAGCAGTTTATCCAGGGCAGCTTTCTTT. Its translation is CASSLSRAAFF. Complete variable domain (other parts from reference TRBV28 and TRBJ1-1): DVKVTQSSRYLVKRTGEKVFLECVQDMDHENMFWYRQDPGLGLRLIYFSYDVKMKEKGDIPEGYSVSREKKERFSLILESASTNQTSMYLCASSLSRAAFFGQGTRLTVV.

V is TRBV30 and J is TRBJ1-2; 8 bases are a match to TRBD1. With V trimmed by 0 bases and J by 4 bases, 1 base remained unmatched. The CDR3 spans 13 residues. Germline CDR1 and CDR2: GTSNPN and SVGIG (reference sequence). This CDR3 is CAWSVTGGYGYTF. DNA of the CDR3: TGTGCCTGGAGTGTAACAGGGGGCTATGGCTACACCTTC.

This chain links TRBV7-3 with TRBJ2-7; TRBD1 matches at 7 bases. CDR1 SGHTA and CDR2 FQGTGA come from the germline V gene. Trimming at V came to 5 bases and at J to 6 bases, leaving 16 bases not matched to a gene. There are 16 residues in the CDR3. The DNA of the CDR3 is TGTGCCAGCAGCCCGACAGGGAACCTAGGATCGGGCGAGCAGTACTTC. This gives the protein CASSPTGNLGSGEQYF.

The rearrangement uses TRBV20-1 and TRBJ1-2; possibly TRBD1 for D (5 bases). V shed 6 bases and J shed 4 bases, with 9 bases lying between them. Germline assignment: CDR1 DFQATT and CDR2 SNEGSKA (reference sequence). This CDR3 is 11 amino acids long. The CDR3 region has the DNA TGCAGTGCAAGGGACTTCTATGGCTACACCTTC. It translates to CSARDFYGYTF.

The chain combines TRBV6-5 with TRBJ2-7, with TRBD1 matching over 8 bases. Losses at the gene ends were 6 bases for V and 6 bases for J; bases not matched to a gene: 7. Germline CDR1 and CDR2: MNHEY and SVGAGI. CDR3 length equals 13 residues. The CDR3 bases are TGTGCCAGCAGCCCCACCGACAGGGGCGAGCAGTACTTC. Residues: CASSPTDRGEQYF.

The rearrangement links TRBV7-9 to TRBJ2-7; 7 nucleotides align to TRBD1. After removal of 7 bases from V and 2 bases from J, the junction contained 8 bases not matched to a gene. This CDR3 is 14 amino acids long. The germline V gene has CDR1 SEHNR and CDR2 FQNEAQ (reference sequence). The CDR3, as DNA: TGTGCCAGCACCTCCCGGGACAGACCCTACGAGCAGTACTTC. This gives the protein CASTSRDRPYEQYF.

This clone has only one observation. The chain links TRBV6-2 or TRBV6-3 to TRBJ1-1; unclear D gene. Germline V lookup: CDR1 MNHEY, CDR2 SVGEGT. V lost 4 bases to trimming and J lost 2 bases, with 11 bases between them. The CDR3 covers 14 residues. As DNA, the CDR3 is TGTGCCAGCAGTTTCAGAAGTGGAAACACTGAAGCTTTCTTT. It codes for CASSFRSGNTEAFF.

V is TRBV5-1 and J is TRBJ1-2, with D perhaps matching TRBD1 (5 bases). V was shortened by 0 bases and J by 7 bases, with 7 bases between the two germline ends. The CDR3 extends over 12 amino acids. Germline loops: CDR1 SGHRS, CDR2 YFSETQ. The CDR3: CASSLEDTGYTF. The CDR3 nucleotides are TGCGCCAGCAGCTTGGAGGACACTGGCTACACCTTC. Combining the CDR3 with reference TRBV5-1 and TRBJ1-2 gives the whole variable domain KAGVTQTPRYLIKTRGQQVTLSCSPISGHRSVSWYQQTPGQGLQFLFEYFSETQRNKGNFPGRFSGRQFSNSRSEMNVSTLELGDSALYLCASSLEDTGYTFGSGTRLTVV.

The gene calls are TRBV19 and TRBJ2-7, with D perhaps matching TRBD1 (5 bases). The CDR3 contains 13 residues. Between the trimmed V and J ends, which lost 5 bases and 4 bases, there was a span of 12 bases. From germline, CDR1 is LNHDA and CDR2 SQIVND (reference sequence). The CDR3 bases are TGTGCCAGTAGTGCGACAGACTTATACGAGCAGTACTTC. Residues: CASSATDLYEQYF.

This chain connects TRBV19 to TRBJ1-2; weak D call: TRBD1 (6 bases). The CDR3 totals 13 residues. Trimming pared 5 bases from V and 6 bases from J, leaving 13 bases between. Germline assignment: CDR1 LNHDA and CDR2 SQIVND (reference sequence). This chain's CDR3 is CASSPTGFNGYTF. The DNA of the CDR3 is TGTGCCAGTAGTCCGACAGGATTTAATGGCTACACCTTC.